This TCR beta chain was found in a study of cytomegalovirus exposure and HLA in healthy donors. Primers included in the PCR were 60 Vbeta and 13 Jbeta primers. The protocol was immunoSEQ multiplex PCR, while the TCRdb copy is restricted to in-frame clones and leaves out a portion. Of around 130,000 clones listed, 50% to 75% were seen once; the top ten hold about 8.3%. The CDR3 is made up of 14 amino acids. J lost 5 bases, V lost 4 bases, and 8 bases had no gene match. The V and J genes are TRBV23-1 and TRBJ2-7; 7 bases agree with TRBD2. TRBV23-1 is reported as an ORF; its role is uncertain. The specimen sequenced was PBMCs. The clonotype comes from a woman in her thirties or forties in good health and CMV-seropositive. The CDR3 sequence: CASSRSGGDDEQYF. CDR3 sequence (DNA): TGCGCCAGCAGTCGCTCGGGAGGAGACGACGAGCAGTACTTC.